The 2 T cell receptor beta chains below come from one sample, sequenced in a study of CD8 T cells in Susac syndrome. RNA in amounts of roughly 0.5 to 1 ug was reverse transcribed with random hexamers. From the immunoSEQ multiplex PCR reads, TCRdb called clonotypes with MiXCR, one entry per CDR3 protein. This table holds about 140,000 distinct CDR3 sequences, 95% found once. Sequenced: CD4+ T cells from PBMCs. Receptor source: a human donor with multiple sclerosis.

The chain links TRBV7-9 to TRBJ2-3; D not certain. Trimming took off 3 bases at V and 3 bases at J, with 19 bases between the two ends. The CDR3 spans 17 residues. From germline, CDR1 is SEHNR and CDR2 FQNEAQ (reference sequence). The CDR3 loop reads CASSFGSAGSRTDTQYF. In DNA, the CDR3 is TGTGCCAGCAGCTTCGGAAGCGCAGGTAGCCGAACAGATACGCAGTATTTT.

This chain connects TRBV7-9 to TRBJ2-1; the match to TRBD1 covers 7 bases. CDR3 length: 13 residues. Germline CDR1 SEHNR, CDR2 FQNEAQ (reference sequence). V gave up 11 bases and J gave up 9 bases; unmatched junction bases: 13. CDR3 region: CASQGGLLGEQFF. Written as DNA, the CDR3 is TGTGCCTCTCAAGGGGGCCTATTGGGTGAGCAGTTCTTC.